The rows below give T cell receptor beta chains drawn from one sample of a study of blood T cell repertoires in COVID-19. The protocol was immunoSEQ multiplex PCR, while the TCRdb copy is restricted to in-frame clones and leaves out a portion. The profile shows approximately 320,000 clones, over 85% of them singletons. The source material was peripheral blood. All receptors derive from a woman aged 25 to 39 with COVID-19, enrolled during active disease. The CDR3 runs from the conserved cysteine through the conserved F or W. The order of the fields is CDR3 length, V gene, D gene, clone size, J gene, CDR3 DNA, CDR3 protein. A D gene is named only where the DNA matches it firmly. The size entry is marked missing in some rows and otherwise reads once, few, many or a size class.

16	TRBV28	.	.	TRBJ1-5	TGTGCCAGCAGCTTCGTAACAGGGATTGTCAATCAGCCCCAGCATTTT	CASSFVTGIVNQPQHF
17	TRBV12-2	.	.	TRBJ1-1	TGTGCAAGTCGCTTACTGGGGACACGGGTCCGGACCGGTGAAGCTTTCTTT	CASRLLGTRVRTGEAFF
12	TRBV7-9	TRBD1	.	TRBJ1-1	TGTGCCTCCCGGGACAGCAACACTGAAGCTTTCTTT	CASRDSNTEAFF
16	TRBV2	TRBD2	.	TRBJ2-1	TGTGCCAGCAGTGCGACTAGCGGGGGGGGTTTCAATGAGCAGTTCTTC	CASSATSGGGFNEQFF
15	TRBV19	TRBD2	.	TRBJ2-7	TGTGCCAGTAGTCCGGTTACGCGGGGGGCCTACGAGCAGTACTTC	CASSPVTRGAYEQYF
15	TRBV5-1	TRBD1	.	TRBJ2-7	TGCGCCAGCAGCAAAGACGCAGGGGGTTCCTACGAGCAGTACTTC	CASSKDAGGSYEQYF
14	TRBV10-3	.	.	TRBJ1-1	TGTGCCATCAGTGAGGGTGAGATGAACACTGAAGCTTTCTTT	CAISEGEMNTEAFF
16	TRBV6-1	.	once	TRBJ1-5	TGTGCCAGCAGTGAGTTTCGGGGTCCTAGCAATCAGCCCCAGCATTTT	CASSEFRGPSNQPQHF
12	TRBV30	.	.	TRBJ1-3	TGTGCCTGGAGTGTATATGGAAACACCATATATTTT	CAWSVYGNTIYF
13	TRBV28	.	.	TRBJ1-1	TGTGCCAGCAGCCAGGACAGTAAGGTTGAAGCTTTCTTT	CASSQDSKVEAFF
19	TRBV14	.	.	TRBJ2-1	TGTGCCAGCAGCCAATTGACAGGTCGGCGAGGGAGGGCCTACAATGAGCAGTTCTTC	CASSQLTGRRGRAYNEQFF
13	TRBV7-2	.	.	TRBJ1-2	TGTGCCAGCAGCTTGGAAAGGGAGTATGGCTACACCTTC	CASSLEREYGYTF
14	TRBV4-1	.	.	TRBJ1-6	TGCGCCAGTCAGGGAGGGGAGGACAATTCACCCCTCCACTTT	CASQGGEDNSPLHF
13	TRBV7-9	.	.	TRBJ1-6	TGTGCCAGCAGCTCAGGGCCCGGATCACCCCTCCACTTT	CASSSGPGSPLHF
15	TRBV5-6	.	.	TRBJ1-5	TGTGCCAGCAGCCATACAGGGTATAGCAATCAGCCCCAGCATTTT	CASSHTGYSNQPQHF
13	TRBV6-5	.	once	TRBJ2-7	TGTGCCAGCAGTTACTCTAGGGGGAACGAGCAGTACTTC	CASSYSRGNEQYF
14	TRBV10-1	.	.	TRBJ1-2	TGCGCCAGCAGTATGGCAGGGCGCATCTATGGCTACACCTTC	CASSMAGRIYGYTF
13	TRBV5-1	.	.	TRBJ1-1	TGCGCCAGCAGAACTAGTACCAACACTGAAGCTTTCTTT	CASRTSTNTEAFF
15	TRBV18	.	.	TRBJ1-1	TGTGCCAGCTCACCGAGTCCTAGGGGGGGCACTGAAGCTTTCTTT	CASSPSPRGGTEAFF
17	TRBV19	TRBD1	.	TRBJ2-7	TGTGCCAGTAGTGTCCGGACGGGACAGGGAGGGGAATCGGGGCAGTACTTC	CASSVRTGQGGESGQYF
15	TRBV5-6	TRBD1	.	TRBJ2-2	TGTGCCAGCAGCGAGGGACAGGGGGACACCGGGGAGCTGTTTTTT	CASSEGQGDTGELFF
17	TRBV11-2	TRBD1	.	TRBJ1-2	TGTGCCAGCAGCTCAGGGACAGGTTCGGCAGCTAACTATGGCTACACCTTC	CASSSGTGSAANYGYTF
16	TRBV19	.	.	TRBJ1-1	TGTGCCAGTACCCAAACGGACAGATTCATGAACACTGAAGCTTTCTTT	CASTQTDRFMNTEAFF
14	TRBV27	.	.	TRBJ1-1	TGTGCCAGCAGTTTCAGGCGGGGGGACACTGAAGCTTTCTTT	CASSFRRGDTEAFF
13	TRBV4-1	.	.	TRBJ1-2	TGCGCCAGCAGCCCATCAGTGGGGGGAGGCTACACCTTC	CASSPSVGGGYTF
16	TRBV21-1	.	.	TRBJ2-3	TGTGCCAGCAGCATTACCAGGATCCCCCCCACAGATACGCAGTATTTT	CASSITRIPPTDTQYF
14	TRBV4-1	TRBD1	.	TRBJ1-1	TGCGCCAGCAGCCCGAGACAGGGAGACACTGAAGCTTTCTTT	CASSPRQGDTEAFF
14	TRBV28	TRBD2	.	TRBJ2-5	TGTGCCAGCAGCTTTAGCGGGTCCTGGGGGACCCAGTACTTC	CASSFSGSWGTQYF
14	TRBV7-9	.	.	TRBJ1-1	TGTGCCAGCAGCCCCTGGGCGGGCGAGACTGAAGCTTTCTTT	CASSPWAGETEAFF
14	TRBV10-1	.	few	TRBJ2-7	TGCGCCAGCACCGGGACTCAGGTTCGCTACGAGCAGTACTTC	CASTGTQVRYEQYF
16	TRBV6-5	TRBD2	.	TRBJ2-3	TGTGCCAGCAGTTTTAATAGCGGGGGGGCTAGAGATACGCAGTATTTT	CASSFNSGGARDTQYF
15	TRBV6-6	.	.	TRBJ1-6	TGTGCCAGCAGTTACTCGAACAGGCTGAATTCACCCCTCCACTTT	CASSYSNRLNSPLHF
13	TRBV5-1	TRBD1	.	TRBJ2-5	TGCGCCAGCAGCTTACAGGGGTGGGAGACCCAGTACTTC	CASSLQGWETQYF
15	TRBV7-8	TRBD1	.	TRBJ1-1	TGTGCCAGCAGCTCAGTGGACAGGGGGAACACTGAAGCTTTCTTT	CASSSVDRGNTEAFF
17	TRBV7-8	TRBD1	.	TRBJ1-2	TGTGCCAGCAGCCCACGTACGCTCCGACAGGGCAACTATGGCTACACCTTC	CASSPRTLRQGNYGYTF
14	TRBV11-3	.	.	TRBJ2-1	TGTGCCAGCAGCTTAGGAGGAGAGGTCGGTGAGCAGTTCTTC	CASSLGGEVGEQFF
11	TRBV20-1	TRBD1	.	TRBJ1-1	TGCAGTGCTCGAGGGGGCAGGGGAGCTTTCTTT	CSARGGRGAFF
12	TRBV6-6	TRBD1	.	TRBJ2-1	TGTGCCAGCAGTGCACAGGGGAATGAGCAGTTCTTC	CASSAQGNEQFF
13	TRBV7-9	.	once	TRBJ2-1	TGTGCCAGCAGCCGTGACAGTTACAATGAGCAGTTCTTC	CASSRDSYNEQFF
13	TRBV24-1	.	.	TRBJ2-7	TGTGCCACCAGTGATGGACAGTCCTACGAGCAGTACTTC	CATSDGQSYEQYF
18	TRBV4-1	TRBD1	.	TRBJ2-1	TGCGCCAGCAGCCAAGGCCCGGGACAGGGGCGTTCCTACAATGAGCAGTTCTTC	CASSQGPGQGRSYNEQFF
12	TRBV5-5	.	.	TRBJ2-1	TGTGCCAGCACCCCAACTCGGGAGACGATGTTCTTC	CASTPTRETMFF
13	TRBV9	.	.	TRBJ1-2	TGTGCCACCGCTGAGGCGCCGAACTATGGCTACACCTTC	CATAEAPNYGYTF
20	TRBV4-1	TRBD2	.	TRBJ2-1	TGCGCCAGCAGCCAAGAAACAAGGCGGGGGGGCCGTTTCTCCTACAATGAGCAGTTCTTC	CASSQETRRGGRFSYNEQFF